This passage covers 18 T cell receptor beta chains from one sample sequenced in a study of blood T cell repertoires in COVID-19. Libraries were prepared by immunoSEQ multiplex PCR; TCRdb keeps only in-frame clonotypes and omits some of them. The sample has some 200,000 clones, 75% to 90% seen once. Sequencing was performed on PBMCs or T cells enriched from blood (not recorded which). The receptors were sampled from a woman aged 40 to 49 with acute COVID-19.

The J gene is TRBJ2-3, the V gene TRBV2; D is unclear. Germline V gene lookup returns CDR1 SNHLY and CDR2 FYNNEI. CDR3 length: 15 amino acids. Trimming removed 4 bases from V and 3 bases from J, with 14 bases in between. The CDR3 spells CASSGYAERTDTQYF. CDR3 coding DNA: TGTGCCAGCAGTGGTTACGCGGAGAGAACAGATACGCAGTATTTT.

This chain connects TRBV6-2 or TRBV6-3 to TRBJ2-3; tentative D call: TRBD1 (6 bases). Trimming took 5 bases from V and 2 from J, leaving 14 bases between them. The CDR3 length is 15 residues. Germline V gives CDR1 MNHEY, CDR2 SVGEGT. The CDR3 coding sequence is TGTGCCAGCAGTGCAACAGGGATAAACACAGATACGCAGTATTTT. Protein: CASSATGINTDTQYF.

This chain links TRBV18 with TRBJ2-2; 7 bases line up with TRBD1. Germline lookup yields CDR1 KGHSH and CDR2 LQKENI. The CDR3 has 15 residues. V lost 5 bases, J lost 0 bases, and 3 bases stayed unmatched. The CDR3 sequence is CASSDQGANTGELFF. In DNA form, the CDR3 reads TGTGCCAGCTCAGACCAGGGGGCGAACACCGGGGAGCTGTTTTTT.

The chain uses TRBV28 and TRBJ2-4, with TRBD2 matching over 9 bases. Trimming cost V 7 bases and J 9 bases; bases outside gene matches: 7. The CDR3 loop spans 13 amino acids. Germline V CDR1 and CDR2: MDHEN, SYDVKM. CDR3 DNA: TGTGCCAGCATGGGCGGGGGGGCCGTCATTCAGTACTTC. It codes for CASMGGGAVIQYF.

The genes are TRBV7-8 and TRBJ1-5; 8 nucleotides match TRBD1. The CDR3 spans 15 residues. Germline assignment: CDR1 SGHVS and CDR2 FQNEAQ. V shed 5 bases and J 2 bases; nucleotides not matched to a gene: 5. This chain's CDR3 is CASSIGQGGNQPQHF. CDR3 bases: TGTGCCAGCAGCATCGGACAGGGTGGCAATCAGCCCCAGCATTTT.

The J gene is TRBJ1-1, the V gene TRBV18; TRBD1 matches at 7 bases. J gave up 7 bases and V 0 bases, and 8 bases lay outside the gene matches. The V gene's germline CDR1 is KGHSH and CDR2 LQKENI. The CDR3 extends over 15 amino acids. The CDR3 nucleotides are TGTGCCAGCTCACCACCGGACAGGTATCCGAATGAAGCTTTCTTT. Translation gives CASSPPDRYPNEAFF.

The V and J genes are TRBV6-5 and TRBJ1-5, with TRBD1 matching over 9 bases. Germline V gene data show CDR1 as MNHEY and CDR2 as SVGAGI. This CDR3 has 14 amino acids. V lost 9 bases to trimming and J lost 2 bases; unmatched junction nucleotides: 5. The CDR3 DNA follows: TGTGCCAGTGCGGACAGGGGTGGCAATCAGCCCCAGCATTTT. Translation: CASADRGGNQPQHF.

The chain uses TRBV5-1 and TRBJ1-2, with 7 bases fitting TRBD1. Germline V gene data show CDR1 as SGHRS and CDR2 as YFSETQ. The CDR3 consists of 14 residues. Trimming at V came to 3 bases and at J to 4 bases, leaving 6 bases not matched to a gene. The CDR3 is CASSWGQFPYGYTF. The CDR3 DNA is TGCGCCAGCAGCTGGGGACAGTTTCCCTATGGCTACACCTTC.

The CDR3, as DNA: TGTGCCAGCAGTCCTCACAGACCGAATACCCTCTACGAGCAGTACGTC. This gives the protein CASSPHRPNTLYEQYV. V is TRBV27 and J is TRBJ2-7, with no clear D. The CDR3 consists of 16 residues. With 5 bases removed from V and 3 bases from J, the gap between germline ends came to 20 bases. Germline CDR1 is MNHEY and CDR2 is SMNVEV (reference sequence).

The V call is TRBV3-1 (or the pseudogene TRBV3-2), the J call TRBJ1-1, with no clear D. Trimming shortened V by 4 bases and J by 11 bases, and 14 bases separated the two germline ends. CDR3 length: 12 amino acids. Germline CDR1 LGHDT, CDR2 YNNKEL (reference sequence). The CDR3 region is CASSPPGLEAFF. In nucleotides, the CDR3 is TGTGCCAGCAGCCCTCCGGGGTTAGAGGCTTTCTTT.

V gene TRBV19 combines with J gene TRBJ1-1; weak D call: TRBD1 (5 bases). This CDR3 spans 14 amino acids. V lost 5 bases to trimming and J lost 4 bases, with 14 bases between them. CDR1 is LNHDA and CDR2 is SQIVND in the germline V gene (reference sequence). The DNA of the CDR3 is TGTGCCAGTAGTGGTAATCTCGGGGGCACTGAAGCTTTCTTT. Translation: CASSGNLGGTEAFF.

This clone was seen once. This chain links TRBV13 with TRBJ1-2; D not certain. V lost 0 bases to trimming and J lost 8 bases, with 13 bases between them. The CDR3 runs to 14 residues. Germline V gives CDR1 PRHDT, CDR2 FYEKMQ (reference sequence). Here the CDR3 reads CASSLGQAPGGYTF. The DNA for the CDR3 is TGTGCCAGCAGCTTAGGTCAGGCCCCAGGCGGCTACACCTTC.

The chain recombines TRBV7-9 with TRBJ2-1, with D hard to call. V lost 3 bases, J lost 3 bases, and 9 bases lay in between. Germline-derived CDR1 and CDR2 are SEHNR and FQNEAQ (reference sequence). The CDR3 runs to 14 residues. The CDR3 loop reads CASSLAPHYNEQFF. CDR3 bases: TGTGCCAGCAGCTTGGCCCCTCACTACAATGAGCAGTTCTTC.

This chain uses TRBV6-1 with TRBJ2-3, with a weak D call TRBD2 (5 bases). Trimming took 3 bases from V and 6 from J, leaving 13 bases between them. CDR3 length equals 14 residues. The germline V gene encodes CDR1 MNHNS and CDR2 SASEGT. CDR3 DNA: TGTGCCAGCAGTGACGGGCTAGCCGATGATACGCAGTATTTT. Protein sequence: CASSDGLADDTQYF.

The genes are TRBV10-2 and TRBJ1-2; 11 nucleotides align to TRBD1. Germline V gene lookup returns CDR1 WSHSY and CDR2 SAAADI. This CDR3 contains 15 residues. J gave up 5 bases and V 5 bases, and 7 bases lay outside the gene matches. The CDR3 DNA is TGCGCCAGCAGTAATCCCGGGACAGGGGGGTATGGCTACACCTTC. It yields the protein CASSNPGTGGYGYTF.

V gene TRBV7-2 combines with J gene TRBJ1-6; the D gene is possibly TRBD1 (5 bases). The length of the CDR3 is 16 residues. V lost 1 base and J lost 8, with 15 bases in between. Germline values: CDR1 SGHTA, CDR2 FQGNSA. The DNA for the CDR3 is TGTGCCAGCAGCTTAGTGCGGGGGAAAGGTTATTCACCCCTCCACTTT. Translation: CASSLVRGKGYSPLHF.

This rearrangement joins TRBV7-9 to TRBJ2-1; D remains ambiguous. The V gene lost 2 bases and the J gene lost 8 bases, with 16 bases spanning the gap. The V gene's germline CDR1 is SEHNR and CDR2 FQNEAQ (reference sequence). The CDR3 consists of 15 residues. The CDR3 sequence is CASSLSSLAIHEQFF. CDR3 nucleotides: TGTGCCAGCAGCTTAAGCTCCTTAGCCATCCATGAGCAGTTCTTC. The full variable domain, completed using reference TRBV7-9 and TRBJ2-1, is DTGVSQNPRHKITKRGQNVTFRCDPISEHNRLYWYRQTLGQGPEFLTYFQNEAQLEKSRLLSDRFSAERPKGSFSTLEIQRTEQGDSAMYLCASSLSSLAIHEQFFGPGTRLTVL.

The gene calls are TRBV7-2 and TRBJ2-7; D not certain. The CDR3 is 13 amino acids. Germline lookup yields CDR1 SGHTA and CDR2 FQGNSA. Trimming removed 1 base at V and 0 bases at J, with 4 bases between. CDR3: CASSLDISYEQYF. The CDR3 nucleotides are TGTGCCAGCAGCTTAGACATCTCCTACGAGCAGTACTTC.